These 5 T cell receptor beta chains were all obtained from the same sample, sequenced in a study of shared clonotypes between healthy human individuals. The protocol was immunoSEQ multiplex PCR, while the TCRdb copy is restricted to in-frame clones and leaves out a portion. The data contain some 2,000,000 clones, nearly 97% of them seen just once; the ten biggest clones take up approximately 0.13%. The specimen was naive CD4+ T cells sorted from blood. Described subset: CD45RA+ positively selected. The receptors derive from a man in his late teens or twenties in good health.

For this clone: This same CDR3 is encoded by further DNA sequences in the sample. V gene TRBV7-2 combines with J gene TRBJ2-7; 7 bases are a match to TRBD2. The CDR3 has 13 amino acids. J was trimmed by 3 bases and V by 5 bases; bases with no gene match: 4. Germline CDR1 is SGHTA and CDR2 is FQGNSA. The CDR3 loop is CASSRWGGYEQYF. CDR3 nucleotide sequence: TGTGCCAGCAGCCGTTGGGGGGGCTACGAGCAGTACTTC.

The gene calls are TRBV5-1 and TRBJ1-2; D not resolved. Trimming removed 0 bases at V and 4 bases at J, with 10 bases between. The CDR3 consists of 14 residues. CDR1 SGHRS and CDR2 YFSETQ come from the germline V gene. CDR3 DNA: TGCGCCAGCAGCTTGGGGCAGGATGTCTATGGCTACACCTTC. This sequence encodes CASSLGQDVYGYTF. The full variable domain, in which reference TRBV5-1 and TRBJ1-2 provide the parts outside the CDR3, is KAGVTQTPRYLIKTRGQQVTLSCSPISGHRSVSWYQQTPGQGLQFLFEYFSETQRNKGNFPGRFSGRQFSNSRSEMNVSTLELGDSALYLCASSLGQDVYGYTFGSGTRLTVV.

The chain couples TRBV19 to TRBJ1-5; D is uncertain. The CDR3 has 15 residues. Germline loops: CDR1 LNHDA, CDR2 SQIVND (reference sequence). V was clipped by 0 bases and J by 6 bases, with 12 bases between them. The CDR3 DNA is TGTGCCAGTAGTATAGAAGTACAAGGGTCTCAGCCCCAGCATTTT. Translation: CASSIEVQGSQPQHF.

The chain uses TRBV5-4 and TRBJ1-3, with D hard to call. The V end was cut by 0 bases, the J end by 0 bases, with 10 bases between. The CDR3 totals 16 residues. Germline V lookup: CDR1 SGHNT, CDR2 YYREEE (reference sequence). The CDR3 is CASSLAGVYSGNTIYF. The CDR3 DNA reads as TGTGCCAGCAGCTTGGCCGGTGTTTACTCTGGAAACACCATATATTTT.

This chain connects TRBV6-6 to TRBJ2-5; D is unclear. V was pared by 5 bases and J by 5 bases, with 12 bases between. The germline V gene encodes CDR1 MNHNY and CDR2 SVGAGI (reference sequence). The CDR3 loop spans 13 amino acids. The CDR3 DNA reads TGTGCCAGCAGTCCGTCCCGGGCGGAGACCCAGTACTTC. This gives the protein CASSPSRAETQYF.